This T cell receptor beta chain was captured by sequencing in a study of T cells in Graves' hyperthyroidism and ophthalmopathy (dated by TCRdb to about 2019). Background on the whole study: Peripheral blood was sampled at the time of initial diagnosis, prior to any treatment. The paper describes TCR Vbeta CDR3 sequencing of some 130 peripheral blood samples, made up of fewer than 50 ophthalmopathy patients, approximately 76 hyperthyroidism patients and 17 progressor patients. An independent validation cohort of under 20 hyperthyroidism patients and about 16 patients who later progressed to ophthalmopathy tested prospective prediction of ophthalmopathy. In about six Graves' hyperthyroidism patients, the study also compared T-cell repertoires from thyroid tissue with T-cell repertoires from blood. To identify distinguishing TCR V-J signatures, a discovery cohort of about 100 patients was used, comprising approximately 40 with Graves' ophthalmopathy and around 57 with stable Graves' hyperthyroidism. The 75 to 100 discovery patients were randomly split 7:3 into training and test sets. After sampling, hyperthyroidism patients received methimazole starting at 30 mg daily, and ophthalmopathy patients received high-dose intravenous methylprednisolone. The investigation overall reported the following: During validation, the model predicted progression to ophthalmopathy a median of around 6 months ahead of onset, with 60% to 71% sensitivity and 72% to 85% specificity. Sample size was not statistically predetermined, and investigators were not blinded to group allocation. Most expanded thyroid clonotypes (frequency above 0.001) were also detected in blood, suggesting blood repertoires may reflect thyroid immune responses. A 13 V-J signature model separated ophthalmopathy from stable hyperthyroidism, with approximately 86% sensitivity and roughly 81% specificity in cross-validation and 80%/75% in testing.

This clonotype was counted many times. Its cognate antigen has yet to be identified. It has no much larger one-base neighbor in the sample; base qualities were not kept. The TCR beta CDR3 regions were amplified from RNA transcripts. The first round of RT-PCR for the TCR CDR3 was performed with the HTBI primer set and the Qiagen OneStep RT-PCR kit. A second multiplex PCR round built the libraries, followed by size selection and purification. Paired-end sequencing of the libraries was performed with 100 bp reads on an Illumina HiSeq2000. As for how the authors treated the data: SOAPnuke was used to process the raw data, removing reads that contained adapters or uncalled bases, had a mean Phred below 15, or lacked an exact match to the constant primer or identifier. High-quality paired reads were merged with COPE v1.2.5, and unique nucleotide sequences were defined as clonotypes. Clonotypes were aligned to IMGT TRBV, TRBD and TRBJ reference segments using MiTCR v1.1. Analysis was restricted to V-J combinations with a frequency above 0.0001, which covered roughly 99% of repertoires. The TCS score was defined as the ratio of F50 (clonal expansion) to E x V (chaos), calculated using BLOSUM62-based TCRdist between CDR3 peptides within each V-J. Welch's t-statistics and random forest reduced approximately 520 V-J features to 13, which were used in a naive Bayes classifier (R e1071). Using fastp at Q25 and MiXCR, TCRdb reprocessed the public reads and kept productive beta chains. Each entry merges the rows of one CDR3 protein and shows their most common DNA and genes. The V and J calls and clone size come from TCRdb's table, not from the authors' own analysis. This sample comprises some 490,000 distinct CDR3 sequences, approximately 16% of them detected only once. The ten largest account for around 32% of the sample.

Moderately to severely active disease, a Clinical Activity Score of at least 3, a NOSPECS grade of at least 4, and a duration under 3 months were present in ophthalmopathy patients. Any patient with an uncontrolled infection, another autoimmune disease, pregnancy or lactation was excluded. Clinical symptoms, serum thyroxine and TRAb, thyroid ultrasound, and orbital computed tomography formed the basis for the diagnoses. PBMCs were isolated from 10 ml of fresh peripheral blood by Ficoll-Paque density gradient centrifugation. Total RNA was extracted with Trizol reagent, and quality was checked on an Agilent 2100 Bioanalyzer. The sequenced material came from blood. The TCR was taken from a woman under 40 with Graves' ophthalmopathy.

The CDR3 region: CAWHRDSYSPLHF. The bases are TGTGCCTGGCACCGGGACTCGTATTCACCCCTCCACTTT. The V gene is TRBV30 and the J gene is TRBJ1-6; TRBD1 is a possible D gene, resting on 5 matching bases. Sequences GTSNPN (CDR1) and SVGIG (CDR2) are obtained from the germline V gene (reference sequence). Inclusive of the bounding cysteine and phenylalanine, the CDR3 is 13 residues long. The retained sequence is limited to the CDR3, 39 bases, with the frame set at the first base. V and J are truncated by 5 bases and 8 bases respectively, leaving an intervening sequence of 13 bases. Outside the CDR3, residues come from the reference TRBV30 and TRBJ1-6 proteins, so the full variable domain is: SQTIHQWPATLVQPVGSPLSLECTVEGTSNPNLYWYRQAAGRGLQLLFYSVGIGQISSEVPQNLSASRPQDRQFILSSKKLLLSDSGFYLCAWHRDSYSPLHFGNGTRLTVT.